Shown below are 9 T cell receptor beta chains from a single sample sequenced in a study of CD8 T cells in Susac syndrome. With random hexamers, roughly 0.45 to 1 ug RNA was reverse transcribed. TCRdb independently ran MiXCR on the immunoSEQ multiplex PCR reads; one entry per CDR3 protein. The table has hundreds of thousands of distinct CDR3 sequences, approximately 90% seen once. The specimen sequenced was CD8+ T cells from PBMCs. These receptors came from a human donor with multiple sclerosis.

The rearrangement uses TRBV27 and TRBJ1-2; D is unresolved. CDR1 and CDR2 from the germline V gene are MNHEY and SMNVEV (reference sequence). The CDR3 sequence is 13 residues long. V was clipped by 5 bases and J by 2 bases, with 9 bases between them. CDR3 sequence: CASSIQKNYGYTF. In DNA form, the CDR3 reads TGTGCCAGCAGTATACAGAAAAACTATGGCTACACCTTC.

This clonotype has more than one count but fewer than ten. The chain recombines TRBV6-1 with TRBJ2-1, with D perhaps matching TRBD2 (6 bases). Per the germline V gene, CDR1 is MNHNS and CDR2 is SASEGT. CDR3 length: 12 residues. The ends were cut back, 6 bases at V and 7 bases at J, with 10 bases in the middle. CDR3 sequence reads: CASSTSTNEQFF. CDR3 nucleotides: TGTGCCAGCAGCACTAGCACAAATGAGCAGTTCTTC.

With regard to this clonotype: One end of the junction varies from germline; a read error may be responsible. This chain uses TRBV6-5 with TRBJ2-5; D possibly corresponds to TRBD1 (5 bases). The CDR3 has 13 amino acids. CDR1 is MNHEY and CDR2 is SVGAGI in the germline V gene. CDR3 sequence reads: CASSYGRGETRYF. In nucleotides, the CDR3 is TGTGCCAGCAGTTACGGAAGGGGTGAGACCCGGTACTTC.

The V call is TRBV7-8, the J call TRBJ2-1; TRBD2 matches at 7 bases. In germline, CDR1 is SGHVS, CDR2 FQNEAQ. The CDR3 is 14 amino acids. Trimming at V came to 7 bases and at J to 2 bases, leaving 5 bases not matched to a gene. The CDR3 is CASNPRGTYNEQFF. Here the CDR3 DNA reads TGTGCCAGCAATCCGCGGGGGACCTACAATGAGCAGTTCTTC.

In this sample, this clonotype turned up once. This chain uses TRBV5-6 with TRBJ2-7; D might be TRBD1 or TRBD2, each matching 6 bases. The germline V gene encodes CDR1 SGHDT and CDR2 YYEEEE. Trimming took off 7 bases at V and 3 bases at J, with 17 bases between the two ends. The CDR3 length is 14 residues. CDR3 in amino acids: CASFLWGANYEQYF. The CDR3 DNA reads TGTGCCAGCTTCCTATGGGGGGCGAACTACGAGCAGTACTTC. Complete variable domain (other parts from reference TRBV5-6 and TRBJ2-7): DAGVTQSPTHLIKTRGQQVTLRCSPKSGHDTVSWYQQALGQGPQFIFQYYEEEERQRGNFPDRFSGHQFPNYSSELNVNALLLGDSALYLCASFLWGANYEQYFGPGTRLTVT.

The genes are TRBV5-1 and TRBJ1-1; 9 nucleotides align to TRBD1. Germline V lookup: CDR1 SGHRS, CDR2 YFSETQ. After removal of 4 bases from V and 0 bases from J, the junction contained 10 bases not matched to a gene. This CDR3 is built from 17 residues. CDR3 region: CASSPGDRERVNTEAFF. CDR3 in DNA: TGCGCCAGCAGCCCCGGGGACAGGGAGCGGGTGAACACTGAAGCTTTCTTT.

The chain has TRBV30 and TRBJ2-7; D remains unclear. This CDR3 contains 15 residues. Trimming took 0 bases from V and 0 from J, leaving 12 bases between them. Looked up from germline, CDR1 is GTSNPN and CDR2 is SVGIG (reference sequence). CDR3 DNA sequence: TGTGCCTGGAGTGTACGGCCACCGTCCTCCTACGAGCAGTACTTC. Encoded protein: CAWSVRPPSSYEQYF.

V gene TRBV14 combines with J gene TRBJ2-3; TRBD1 aligns across 8 bases. Germline loops: CDR1 SGHDN, CDR2 FVKESK. CDR3 size: 15 residues. Losses at the gene ends were 1 base for V and 5 bases for J; bases not matched to a gene: 5. The CDR3 nucleotides read TGTGCCAGCAGCCAAGTGGGCAGGGGGCTAGATACGCAGTATTTT. It yields the protein CASSQVGRGLDTQYF.

This clonotype is a singleton in its sample. V and J are TRBV27 and TRBJ2-3; TRBD2 agrees at 11 bases. Germline V gene data show CDR1 as MNHEY and CDR2 as SMNVEV (reference sequence). Trimming at V came to 5 bases and at J to 4 bases, leaving 17 bases not matched to a gene. The CDR3 covers 19 residues. The CDR3 bases are TGTGCCAGCAGTACCGGGCCTCGCCGGACTAGCGGGCCCCCAGATACGCAGTATTTT. Translation: CASSTGPRRTSGPPDTQYF.